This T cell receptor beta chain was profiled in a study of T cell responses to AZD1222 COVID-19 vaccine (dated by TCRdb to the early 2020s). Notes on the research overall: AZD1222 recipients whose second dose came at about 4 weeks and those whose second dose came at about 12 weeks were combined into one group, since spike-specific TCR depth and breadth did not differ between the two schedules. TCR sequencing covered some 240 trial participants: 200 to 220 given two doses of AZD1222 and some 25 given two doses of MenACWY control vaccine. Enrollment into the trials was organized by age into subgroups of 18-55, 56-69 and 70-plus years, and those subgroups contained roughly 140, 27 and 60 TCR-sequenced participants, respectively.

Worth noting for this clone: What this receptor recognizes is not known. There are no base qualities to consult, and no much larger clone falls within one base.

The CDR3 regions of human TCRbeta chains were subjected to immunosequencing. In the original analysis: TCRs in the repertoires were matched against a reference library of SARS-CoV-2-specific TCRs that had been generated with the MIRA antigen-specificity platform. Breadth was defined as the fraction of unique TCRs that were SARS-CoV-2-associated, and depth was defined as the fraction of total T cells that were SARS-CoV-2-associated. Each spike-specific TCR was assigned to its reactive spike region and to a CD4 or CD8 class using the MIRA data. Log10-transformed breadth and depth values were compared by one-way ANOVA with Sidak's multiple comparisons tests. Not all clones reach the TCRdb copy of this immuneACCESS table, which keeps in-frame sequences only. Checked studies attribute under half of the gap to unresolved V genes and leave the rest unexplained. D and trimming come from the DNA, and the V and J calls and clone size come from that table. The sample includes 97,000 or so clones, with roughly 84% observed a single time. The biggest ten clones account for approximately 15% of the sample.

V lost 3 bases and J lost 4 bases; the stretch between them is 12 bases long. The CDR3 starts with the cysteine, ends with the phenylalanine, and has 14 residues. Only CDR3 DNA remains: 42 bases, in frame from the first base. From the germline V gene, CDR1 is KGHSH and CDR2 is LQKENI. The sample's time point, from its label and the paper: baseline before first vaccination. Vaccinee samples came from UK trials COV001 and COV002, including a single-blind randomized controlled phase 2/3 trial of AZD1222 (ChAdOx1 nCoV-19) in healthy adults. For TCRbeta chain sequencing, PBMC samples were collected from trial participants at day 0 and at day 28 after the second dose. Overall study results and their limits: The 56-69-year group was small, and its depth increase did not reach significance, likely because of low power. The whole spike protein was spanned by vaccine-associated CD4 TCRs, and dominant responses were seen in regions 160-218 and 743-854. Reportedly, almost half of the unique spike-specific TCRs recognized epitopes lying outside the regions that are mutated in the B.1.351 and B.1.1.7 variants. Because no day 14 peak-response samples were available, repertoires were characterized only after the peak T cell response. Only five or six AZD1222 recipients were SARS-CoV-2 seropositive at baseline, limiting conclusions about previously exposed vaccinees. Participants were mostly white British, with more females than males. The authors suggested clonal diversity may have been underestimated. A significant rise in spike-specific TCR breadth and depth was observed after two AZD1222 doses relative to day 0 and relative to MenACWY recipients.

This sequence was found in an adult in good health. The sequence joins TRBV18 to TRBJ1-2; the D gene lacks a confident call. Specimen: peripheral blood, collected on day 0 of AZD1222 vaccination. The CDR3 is CASSPLNGGYGYTF. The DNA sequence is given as TGTGCCAGCTCACCTCTGAATGGTGGCTATGGCTACACCTTC. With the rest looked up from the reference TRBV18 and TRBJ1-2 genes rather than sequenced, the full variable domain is NAGVMQNPRHLVRRRGQEARLRCSPMKGHSHVYWYRQLPEEGLKFMVYLQKENIIDESGMPKERFSAEFPKEGPSILRIQQVVRGDSAAYFCASSPLNGGYGYTFGSGTRLTVV.